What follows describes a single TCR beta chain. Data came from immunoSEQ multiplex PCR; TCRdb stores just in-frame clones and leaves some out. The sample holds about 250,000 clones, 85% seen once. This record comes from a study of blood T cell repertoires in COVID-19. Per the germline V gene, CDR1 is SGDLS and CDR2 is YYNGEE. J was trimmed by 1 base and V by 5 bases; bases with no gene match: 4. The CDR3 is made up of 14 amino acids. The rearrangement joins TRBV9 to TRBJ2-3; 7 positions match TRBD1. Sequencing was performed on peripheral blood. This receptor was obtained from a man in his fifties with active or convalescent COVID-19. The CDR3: CASSDTGGTDTQYF. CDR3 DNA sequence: TGTGCCAGCAGTGACACAGGGGGCACAGATACGCAGTATTTT.